The 22 T cell receptor beta chains listed next were all sequenced from one sample in a study of T cells in Graves' hyperthyroidism and ophthalmopathy. Using RNA transcripts as the source, TCR beta CDR3 regions were amplified. During a first-round RT-PCR of the TCR CDR3, the HTBI primer set was used. TCRdb processed the multiplex PCR reads anew with MiXCR; each CDR3 protein has one entry. The table has over 120,000 distinct CDR3 sequences, less than 25% seen once. The sample was blood. The source is a woman in her forties or fifties with Graves' hyperthyroidism that later progressed to Graves' ophthalmopathy.

This clonotype was recorded many times. This chain links TRBV5-1 with TRBJ2-3; the D is unclear. The CDR3 extends over 14 amino acids. Trimming cost V 1 base and J 2 bases, with 8 bases left between them. CDR1 SGHRS and CDR2 YFSETQ come from the germline V gene. CDR3 nucleotide sequence: TGCGCCAGCAGCTTGTCTACAACCACAGATACGCAGTATTTT. It yields the protein CASSLSTTTDTQYF.

This clonotype was observed many times. This CDR3 is CASSSHWGGNTEAFF. CDR3 DNA: TGTGCCAGCAGTTCCCACTGGGGAGGGAACACTGAAGCTTTCTTT. This rearrangement joins TRBV6-2 or TRBV6-3 to TRBJ1-1; D ambiguous. V lost 4 bases and J lost 1, with 13 bases in between. The CDR3 has 15 amino acids. Germline lookup yields CDR1 MNHEY and CDR2 SVGEGT.

This sequence joins TRBV7-3 and TRBJ1-2, with D possibly matching TRBD1 (6 bases). The CDR3 has 14 residues. Germline V gene lookup returns CDR1 SGHTA and CDR2 FQGTGA. Deletions cut 2 bases from V and 4 bases from J, with 11 bases between. The CDR3 DNA is TGTGCCAGCAGCTTAGGGGGCTGGGTCTATGGCTACACCTTC. Translating it yields CASSLGGWVYGYTF.

About this clonotype: A much larger clone differs by one base, so this may be a read error. The CDR3 end shows no conserved phenylalanine or tryptophan, and so a read error is likely. The gene calls are TRBV6-5 and TRBJ2-7; D gene uncertain. With 4 bases removed from V and 0 bases from J, the gap between germline ends came to 13 bases. Germline V gives CDR1 MNHEY, CDR2 SVGAGI. This CDR3 is built from 15 residues. This chain's CDR3 is CASSWYPGASYEQYS. The CDR3 bases are TGTGCCAGCAGTTGGTACCCAGGAGCCTCCTACGAGCAGTACTCC.

This clonotype was counted at least ten times. The chain uses TRBV20-1 and TRBJ1-1; tentatively, D is TRBD1 (6 bases). This CDR3 spans 16 amino acids. The germline V and J ends were trimmed by 2 bases and 2 bases, with 18 bases remaining between them. Germline CDR1 is DFQATT and CDR2 is SNEGSKA (reference sequence). The CDR3 sequence: CSARPSEGGGNTEAFF. The CDR3 nucleotides read TGCAGTGCTAGACCCTCGGAGGGGGGGGGAAACACTGAAGCTTTCTTT.

This clonotype has at least ten counts. This rearrangement joins TRBV28 to TRBJ2-7, with 8 nucleotides matching TRBD2. The V and J ends lost 7 bases and 7 bases, in that order; junction bases with no gene match: 15. The CDR3 is 15 amino acids. The germline V gene encodes CDR1 MDHEN and CDR2 SYDVKM. In nucleotides, the CDR3 is TGTGCCAGCAACCCCACCTCTGGCGGGAGGAGGGAGCAGTACTTC. It is translated as CASNPTSGGRREQYF.

The V gene is TRBV3-1, the J gene TRBJ1-6; no reliable D call. V was shortened by 4 bases and J by 2 bases, with 9 bases between the two germline ends. The CDR3 consists of 15 residues. Germline V lookup: CDR1 LGHDT, CDR2 YNNKEL (reference sequence). CDR3 region: CASSLGNPYNSPLHF. The CDR3 region has the DNA TGTGCCAGCAGCCTGGGGAACCCCTATAATTCACCCCTCCACTTT.

Written as DNA, the CDR3 is TGTGCCTGGAGTGCGAATAATTCACCCCTCCACTTT. It translates to CAWSANNSPLHF. V and J are TRBV30 and TRBJ1-6; D remains unclear. This CDR3 region has 12 residues. The V end lost 1 base, the J end lost 5 bases, and 3 bases lay between the germline ends. Germline V gene data show CDR1 as GTSNPN and CDR2 as SVGIG (reference sequence).

The chain has TRBV4-1 and TRBJ2-3; 9 nucleotides line up with TRBD2. V lost 1 base and J lost 0; bases outside the gene matches: 5. Germline V lookup: CDR1 MGHRA, CDR2 YSYEKL. CDR3 size: 17 residues. The CDR3 nucleotides are TGCGCCAGCAGCCAAGTCCAGACTAGCGGAAGCACAGATACGCAGTATTTT. This sequence encodes CASSQVQTSGSTDTQYF.

The sample holds many counts of this clonotype. The V call is TRBV5-1, the J call TRBJ1-1, with a weak D call TRBD1 (5 bases). The CDR3 is 13 residues long. Trimming left V 0 bases short and J 7 bases short, with 10 bases between. Germline V gene lookup returns CDR1 SGHRS and CDR2 YFSETQ. The CDR3 DNA reads as TGCGCCAGCAGCTTGGAGGGACTCCTTGAAGCTTTCTTT. It encodes CASSLEGLLEAFF. Complete variable domain (other parts from reference TRBV5-1 and TRBJ1-1): KAGVTQTPRYLIKTRGQQVTLSCSPISGHRSVSWYQQTPGQGLQFLFEYFSETQRNKGNFPGRFSGRQFSNSRSEMNVSTLELGDSALYLCASSLEGLLEAFFGQGTRLTVV.

The chain uses TRBV28 and TRBJ1-5; D is unresolved. The CDR3 runs to 13 residues. The germline V and J ends were trimmed by 0 bases and 7 bases, with 7 bases remaining between them. CDR1 is MDHEN and CDR2 is SYDVKM in the germline V gene. The CDR3: CASSLWGKQPQHF. The CDR3, as DNA: TGTGCCAGCAGTTTATGGGGGAAACAGCCCCAGCATTTT. Combining the CDR3 with reference TRBV28 and TRBJ1-5 gives the whole variable domain DVKVTQSSRYLVKRTGEKVFLECVQDMDHENMFWYRQDPGLGLRLIYFSYDVKMKEKGDIPEGYSVSREKKERFSLILESASTNQTSMYLCASSLWGKQPQHFGDGTRLSIL.

The genes are TRBV7-9 and TRBJ2-3; 10 nucleotides agree with TRBD1. CDR1 is SEHNR, CDR2 FQNEAQ, per germline (reference sequence). Trimming at V came to 6 bases and at J to 2 bases, leaving 5 bases not matched to a gene. The CDR3 loop spans 15 amino acids. In DNA form, the CDR3 reads TGTGCCAGCAGGCCGGGACAGGGGACCACAGATACGCAGTATTTT. It yields the protein CASRPGQGTTDTQYF.

This clonotype was seen a handful of times. The genes are TRBV5-6 and TRBJ2-7; 7 bases map to TRBD2. V shed 4 bases and J 0 bases; nucleotides not matched to a gene: 16. Per germline, CDR1 SGHDT and CDR2 YYEEEE. CDR3 length equals 18 residues. The CDR3 coding sequence is TGTGCCAGCAGCCCTAGCGGAAGGGGTCGAATAAGCTCCTACGAGCAGTACTTC. Translation: CASSPSGRGRISSYEQYF.

This clonotype was counted at least ten times. The chain joins TRBV11-2 to TRBJ2-1; D gene unclear. Germline lookup yields CDR1 SGHAT and CDR2 FQNNGV. V lost 0 bases to trimming and J lost 4 bases, with 7 bases between them. CDR3 length: 14 amino acids. CDR3 amino acids: CASSLERSYNEQFF. The CDR3 nucleotides are TGTGCCAGCAGCTTAGAAAGGTCATACAATGAGCAGTTCTTC.

As regards this clonotype: A read error is possible here, since a much larger clone lies one base away. CDR3 nucleotide sequence: TGTGCCAGCAGCTTAGGGGGGGCCCACGAGCAGTACTTC. Its protein product is CASSLGGAHEQYF. The V call is TRBV11-2, the J call TRBJ2-7; tentatively, D is TRBD1 or TRBD2 (6 bases each). Deletions cut 1 base from V and 5 bases from J, with 9 bases between. The CDR3 sequence is 13 residues long. Germline CDR1 reads SGHAT; CDR2 reads FQNNGV.

This clonotype has more than one count but fewer than ten. The chain is built from TRBV20-1 and TRBJ2-2; 10 bases are a match to TRBD2. The J segment lost 5 bases and the V segment lost 2 bases, leaving 8 bases of the junction unmatched. This CDR3 region has 16 residues. Germline V lookup: CDR1 DFQATT, CDR2 SNEGSKA (reference sequence). CDR3 sequence reads: CSARNLAGVGTGELFF. Here the CDR3 DNA reads TGCAGTGCTAGAAATCTAGCGGGAGTAGGGACCGGGGAGCTGTTTTTT.

This clonotype showed up many times. The rearrangement links TRBV3-1 to TRBJ1-1, with 7 bases identical to TRBD1. CDR3 length equals 11 residues. After removal of 5 bases from V and 14 bases from J, the junction contained 8 bases not matched to a gene. Per the germline V gene, CDR1 is LGHDT and CDR2 is YNNKEL (reference sequence). The CDR3 DNA reads TGTGCCAGCAGCAACCGGGACAGCCAGTTCTTT. This sequence encodes CASSNRDSQFF.

This clonotype was counted ten times or more. The V and J genes are TRBV27 and TRBJ1-3, with no clear D. V dropped 6 bases and J dropped 0 bases, with 12 bases sitting between them. The CDR3 is made up of 15 amino acids. Germline CDR1 and CDR2: MNHEY and SMNVEV (reference sequence). CDR3 sequence reads: CASRDRALSGNTIYF. The CDR3 DNA follows: TGTGCCAGCAGAGACCGGGCCCTCTCTGGAAACACCATATATTTT.

This clonotype appeared a single time. The chain links TRBV13 to TRBJ2-3; 12 bases align to TRBD2. Looked up from germline, CDR1 is PRHDT and CDR2 is FYEKMQ (reference sequence). The CDR3 length is 17 residues. J was trimmed by 5 bases and V by 2 bases; bases with no gene match: 8. CDR3 region: CASSLWLAGGPEDTQYF. The CDR3 coding sequence is TGTGCCAGCAGCTTATGGCTAGCGGGAGGGCCAGAAGATACGCAGTATTTT.

This clonotype was detected ten times or more. The chain couples TRBV5-5 to TRBJ2-7, with 7 nucleotides matching TRBD1. This CDR3 has 15 amino acids. Trimming removed 0 bases from V and 5 bases from J; junction bases left unmatched: 8. CDR1 is SGHKS, CDR2 YYEKEE, per germline (reference sequence). The CDR3 DNA is TGTGCCAGCAGCTTGGGGTACAGGGGAAGGAACGAGCAGTACTTC. Amino acid sequence: CASSLGYRGRNEQYF.

Many counts were recorded for this clonotype. Here the CDR3 reads CASSNTPGLAGVGETQYF. The CDR3 bases are TGTGCCAGCAGTAACACCCCGGGACTAGCGGGAGTGGGCGAGACCCAGTACTTC. This chain joins TRBV28 and TRBJ2-5; 14 positions match TRBD2. The germline V gene has CDR1 MDHEN and CDR2 SYDVKM. CDR3 length: 18 residues. With V trimmed by 5 bases and J by 5 bases, 13 bases remained unmatched.

There are many counts of this clonotype. The V and J genes are TRBV10-3 and TRBJ2-5, with 11 bases lining up with TRBD2. Per the germline V gene, CDR1 is ENHRY and CDR2 is SYGVKD. Germline trimming cut 5 bases from V and 5 bases from J; bases unmatched to any gene: 16. There are 18 residues in the CDR3. The CDR3 spells CAISKAGTSGPRRETQYF. In nucleotides, the CDR3 is TGTGCCATCAGTAAAGCCGGGACTAGCGGCCCCAGGAGGGAGACCCAGTACTTC.